One sample yielded the 11 T cell receptor beta chains listed below, sequenced in a study of beta chain features in type 1 diabetes. The whole isolated RNA underwent reverse transcription, so sequencing captured expressed TCRB transcripts. TCRdb keeps only in-frame clones here, not all; method: immunoSEQ multiplex PCR. The sample lists about 710,000 clones; about 14% were seen once. Their cognate antigens are unknown. Notes on the study in general: Type 1 diabetes patients had moderately but significantly shorter TCRB CDR3s in all four CD4+ subsets.

The sample was naive CD4+ T cells from blood. The source of these receptors is a man between 18 and 35 years old with type 1 diabetes.

The CDR3 sequence: CATSRGQVGNQPQHF. The DNA for the CDR3 is TGTGCCACCAGCAGAGGACAGGTGGGGAATCAGCCCCAGCATTTT. This chain connects TRBV15 to TRBJ1-5; tentative D call: TRBD1 (6 bases). The CDR3 totals 15 residues. V shed 1 base and J shed 4 bases, with 11 bases lying between them. Germline V gives CDR1 LNHNV, CDR2 YYDKDF (reference sequence). The full variable domain, rest sourced from reference TRBV15 and TRBJ1-5, is DAMVIQNPRYQVTQFGKPVTLSCSQTLNHNVMYWYQQKSSQAPKLLFHYYDKDFNNEADTPDNFQSRRPNTSFCFLDIRSPGLGDTAMYLCATSRGQVGNQPQHFGDGTRLSIL.

This clone turned up a few times. The gene calls are TRBV25-1 and TRBJ2-5; 10 bases are shared with TRBD1. CDR3 length equals 18 residues. The germline CDR1 and CDR2 sequences are MGHDK and SYGVNS. Unmatched junction bases numbered 15, after V lost 3 bases and J lost 5 bases. The CDR3 sequence: CASSDPLDDRGQRETQYF. CDR3 bases: TGTGCCAGCAGTGACCCACTGGACGACAGGGGGCAGAGGGAGACCCAGTACTTC.

The chain employs TRBV11-2 and TRBJ2-7; 11 nucleotides match TRBD2. V was clipped by 3 bases and J by 4 bases; unmatched bases: 5. This CDR3 is 15 amino acids long. Germline values: CDR1 SGHAT, CDR2 FQNNGV. CDR3 sequence (DNA): TGTGCCAGCAGCTTTAGCGGGAGGGGATTGTACGAGCAGTACTTC. This encodes CASSFSGRGLYEQYF.

The chain recombines TRBV29-1 with TRBJ2-3, with unresolved D. V gave up 3 bases and J gave up 3 bases, with 7 bases separating them. The germline V gene has CDR1 SQVTM and CDR2 ANQGSEA. The CDR3 is made up of 12 amino acids. The CDR3 spells CSVESETDTQYF. In nucleotides, the CDR3 is TGCAGCGTTGAGTCGGAGACAGATACGCAGTATTTT.

This chain joins TRBV7-2 and TRBJ1-1; D is possibly TRBD1 (5 bases). Germline CDR1 is SGHTA and CDR2 is FQGNSA. V was shortened by 5 bases and J by 6 bases, with 13 bases between the two germline ends. The CDR3 totals 13 residues. CDR3 in amino acids: CASSPQGLSEAFF. CDR3 nucleotides: TGTGCCAGCAGCCCCCAGGGTCTCTCTGAAGCTTTCTTT.

This clone was seen more than once but under ten times. In DNA form, the CDR3 reads TGTGCCAGCAGTTACCAGCGGGGGCGGCAAGATACGCAGTATTTT. It codes for CASSYQRGRQDTQYF. The chain has TRBV6-5 and TRBJ2-3, with TRBD2 matching over 8 bases. The CDR3 length is 15 residues. Trimming at V came to 2 bases and at J to 5 bases, leaving 6 bases not matched to a gene. The V gene's germline CDR1 is MNHEY and CDR2 SVGAGI.

The chain combines TRBV6-1 with TRBJ2-3, with 14 bases matching TRBD2. From germline, CDR1 is MNHNS and CDR2 SASEGT. V trimming: 4 bases; J trimming: 6 bases; junction bases outside the gene matches: 9. The CDR3 extends over 17 amino acids. CDR3 sequence reads: CASSVAGTSGSWDTQYF. CDR3 nucleotides: TGTGCCAGCAGTGTCGCCGGGACTAGCGGGAGCTGGGATACGCAGTATTTT.

CDR3 loop: CASSLIPVSSGANVLTF. CDR3 sequence (DNA): TGTGCCAGCAGCTTAATACCTGTGAGCTCTGGGGCCAACGTCCTGACTTTC. This chain joins TRBV7-2 and TRBJ2-6; D gene uncertain. The CDR3 covers 17 residues. The germline CDR1 and CDR2 sequences are SGHTA and FQGNSA. Trimming stripped 2 bases from V and 0 bases from J, with 11 bases between. The full variable domain, with the rest looked up from reference TRBV7-2 and TRBJ2-6, is GAGVSQSPSNKVTEKGKDVELRCDPISGHTALYWYRQSLGQGLEFLIYFQGNSAPDKSGLPSDRFSAERTGGSVSTLTIQRTQQEDSAVYLCASSLIPVSSGANVLTFGAGSRLTVL.

The rearrangement links TRBV4-2 to TRBJ1-4, with D perhaps TRBD1 (5 bases). V lost 2 bases, J lost 15 bases, and 22 bases lay in between. CDR3 size: 15 residues. Germline V CDR1 and CDR2: LGHNA, YNFKEQ. The CDR3 reads CASSQLTSRDRRLFF. CDR3 in DNA: TGTGCCAGCAGCCAACTGACTAGTCGGGACCGTCGATTGTTTTTT.

This sequence joins TRBV5-6 and TRBJ1-2; D gene unclear. Germline V gene lookup returns CDR1 SGHDT and CDR2 YYEEEE. V shed 2 bases and J shed 4 bases, with 15 bases lying between them. This CDR3 region has 15 residues. The CDR3 DNA is TGTGCCAGCAGCTTTCCGGGCATGGTACGCTATGGCTACACCTTC. This encodes CASSFPGMVRYGYTF.

The V gene is TRBV5-1, the J gene TRBJ2-2; D is perhaps TRBD1 (6 bases). The CDR3 extends over 16 amino acids. Per germline, CDR1 SGHRS and CDR2 YFSETQ. V shed 4 bases and J shed 3 bases, with 16 bases lying between them. CDR3 residues: CASSGGGHTDTGELFF. The CDR3 DNA follows: TGCGCCAGCAGCGGTGGGGGCCATACCGACACCGGGGAGCTGTTTTTT. Looking up the rest from reference TRBV5-1 and TRBJ2-2 gives the full variable domain: KAGVTQTPRYLIKTRGQQVTLSCSPISGHRSVSWYQQTPGQGLQFLFEYFSETQRNKGNFPGRFSGRQFSNSRSEMNVSTLELGDSALYLCASSGGGHTDTGELFFGEGSRLTVL.